These T cell receptor beta chains were read from a single sample in a study of blood T cell repertoires in COVID-19. Only in-frame clones appear in the TCRdb table, and some are missing; sequencing was by immunoSEQ multiplex PCR. The profile covers a few hundred thousand clones, with around 86% appearing a single time and around 1.5% taken by the ten largest. The sample taken for sequencing was peripheral blood. The receptors shown here come from a woman in her forties or fifties with acute or convalescent COVID-19. The conserved cysteine and the conserved F or W are not part of the CDR3 here. The size entry is marked missing in some rows and otherwise reads once, few, many or a size class.

j_call v_call clone_size cdr3_aa
TRBJ1-4 TRBV27 . ASSRMTGLATNEKLF
TRBJ2-2 TRBV27 . ASSKRDRGFPGELF
TRBJ1-1 TRBV18 . ASFQQGGSTEAF
TRBJ2-2 TRBV9 . ASSVVGRETGELF
TRBJ1-2 TRBV19 . ASRRSKQEYYGYT
TRBJ2-3 TRBV5-1 . ASSIGSADTQY
TRBJ1-6 TRBV6-6 . ASSYKGRGQGSPLH
TRBJ2-7 TRBV5-1 . ASSLTETYEQY
TRBJ2-7 TRBV18 . ASSPTRTGTIYEQY
TRBJ1-5 TRBV6-6 once ASKETGQMPFRPQH
TRBJ2-7 TRBV28 . ASSSLAGDHSYEQY
TRBJ1-2 TRBV4-2 once ASSHSGQGGYGYT
TRBJ2-2 TRBV18 . ASSPGGRTGELF
TRBJ1-5 TRBV16 . ASSQAGRYQPQH
TRBJ1-4 TRBV5-1 . ASSPSVDNEKLF
TRBJ2-7 TRBV5-1 . ASSLASQGSEQY
TRBJ2-4 TRBV7-9 . ASRPTGSKNIQY
TRBJ1-1 TRBV28 . ASSLLYRGNTEAF
TRBJ2-1 TRBV5-1 . ASSPLLGLAGSLSYNEQF
TRBJ2-5 TRBV29-1 once SGRQGGTETQY
TRBJ1-5 TRBV9 . ASSFTQDRHQPQH
TRBJ2-1 TRBV14 . ASSQVLAGDSF
TRBJ2-3 TRBV7-8 . ASSLGFEDTQY
TRBJ2-3 TRBV7-8 . ASNLLEVAGAGTDTQY
TRBJ2-1 TRBV12-3/TRBV12-4 . ASSPTTGGGQF
TRBJ2-3 TRBV30 . ARTSGRFGTDTQY
TRBJ2-7 TRBV7-9 . ASSLSLRRPPYEQY
TRBJ2-2 TRBV9 . ASSVTRDGGNTGELF
TRBJ2-2 TRBV7-6 . ASSLGAGGPGELF
TRBJ2-3 TRBV13 . ASSSPGLGTDTQY
TRBJ2-7 TRBV4-2 . ASSQGQSAFYEQY
TRBJ2-2 TRBV7-9 . ASDPQGSKTNTGELF
TRBJ2-7 TRBV5-5 . ASSLVGGGFYEQY
TRBJ2-2 TRBV4-1 . ASSRDDREPGELF
TRBJ2-7 TRBV18 . ASSPTAGPYEQY
TRBJ2-7 TRBV28 . ASTRLAGEASNEQY
TRBJ2-7 TRBV4-1 . ASSHLAGGPYEQY